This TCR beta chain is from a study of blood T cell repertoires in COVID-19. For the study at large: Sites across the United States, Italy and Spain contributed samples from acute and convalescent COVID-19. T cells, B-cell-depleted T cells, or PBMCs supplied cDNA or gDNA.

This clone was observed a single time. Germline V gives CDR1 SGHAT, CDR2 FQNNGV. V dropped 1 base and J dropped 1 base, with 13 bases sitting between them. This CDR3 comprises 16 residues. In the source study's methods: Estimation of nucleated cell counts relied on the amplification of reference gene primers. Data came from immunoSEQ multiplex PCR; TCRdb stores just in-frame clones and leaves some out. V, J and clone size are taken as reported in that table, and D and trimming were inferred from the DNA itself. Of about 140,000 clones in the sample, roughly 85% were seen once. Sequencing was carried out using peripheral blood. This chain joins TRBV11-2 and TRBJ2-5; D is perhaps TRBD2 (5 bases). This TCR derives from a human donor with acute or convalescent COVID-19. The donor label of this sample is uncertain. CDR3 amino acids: CASSLVRGGPQETQYF. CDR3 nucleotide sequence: TGTGCCAGCAGCTTAGTTCGCGGCGGGCCCCAAGAGACCCAGTACTTC.